This T cell receptor beta chain comes out of a study of blood T cell repertoires in COVID-19. Overall study context: Specimens from acute and convalescent COVID-19 originated in the United States, Italy and Spain. T cells, B-cell-depleted T cells, or PBMCs supplied cDNA or gDNA.

CDR1 and CDR2 (germline): SEHNR, FQNEAQ (reference sequence). The ends were cut back, 2 bases at V and 1 base at J, with 6 bases in the middle. This CDR3 has 14 amino acids. Original methodology: Reference gene primer amplification in the assay estimated nucleated cell counts. The assay was immunoSEQ multiplex PCR, and TCRdb's table has in-frame clones only and misses some. V, J and clone size derive from that table, while D and trimming were established from the DNA sequence. The sample records fewer than 600,000 clones, 75% to 90% being singletons. The sequence was obtained from a young man with COVID-19, enrolled during active disease. V usage is TRBV7-9 and J usage is TRBJ1-3; D remains unclear. Sequences were obtained from peripheral blood. Here the CDR3 reads CASSLLQSGNTIYF. The CDR3 coding sequence is TGTGCCAGCAGCTTATTGCAGTCTGGAAACACCATATATTTT.